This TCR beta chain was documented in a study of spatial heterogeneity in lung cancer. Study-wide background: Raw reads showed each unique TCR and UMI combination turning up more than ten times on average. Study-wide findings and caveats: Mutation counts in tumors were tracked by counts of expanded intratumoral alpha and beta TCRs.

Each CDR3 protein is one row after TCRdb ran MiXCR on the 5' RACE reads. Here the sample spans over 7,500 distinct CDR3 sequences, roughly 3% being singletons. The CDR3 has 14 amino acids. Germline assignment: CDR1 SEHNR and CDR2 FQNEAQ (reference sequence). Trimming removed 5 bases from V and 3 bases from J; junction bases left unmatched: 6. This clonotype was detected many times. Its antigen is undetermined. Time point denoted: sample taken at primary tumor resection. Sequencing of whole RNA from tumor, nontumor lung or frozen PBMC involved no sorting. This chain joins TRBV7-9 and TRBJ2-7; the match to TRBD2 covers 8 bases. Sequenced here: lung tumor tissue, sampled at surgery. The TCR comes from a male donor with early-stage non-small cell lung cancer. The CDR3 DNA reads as TGTGCCAGCAGCCCCGGGGGGGGAGGCTACGAGCAGTACTTC. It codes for CASSPGGGGYEQYF. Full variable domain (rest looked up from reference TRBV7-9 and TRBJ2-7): DTGVSQNPRHKITKRGQNVTFRCDPISEHNRLYWYRQTLGQGPEFLTYFQNEAQLEKSRLLSDRFSAERPKGSFSTLEIQRTEQGDSAMYLCASSPGGGGYEQYFGPGTRLTVT.